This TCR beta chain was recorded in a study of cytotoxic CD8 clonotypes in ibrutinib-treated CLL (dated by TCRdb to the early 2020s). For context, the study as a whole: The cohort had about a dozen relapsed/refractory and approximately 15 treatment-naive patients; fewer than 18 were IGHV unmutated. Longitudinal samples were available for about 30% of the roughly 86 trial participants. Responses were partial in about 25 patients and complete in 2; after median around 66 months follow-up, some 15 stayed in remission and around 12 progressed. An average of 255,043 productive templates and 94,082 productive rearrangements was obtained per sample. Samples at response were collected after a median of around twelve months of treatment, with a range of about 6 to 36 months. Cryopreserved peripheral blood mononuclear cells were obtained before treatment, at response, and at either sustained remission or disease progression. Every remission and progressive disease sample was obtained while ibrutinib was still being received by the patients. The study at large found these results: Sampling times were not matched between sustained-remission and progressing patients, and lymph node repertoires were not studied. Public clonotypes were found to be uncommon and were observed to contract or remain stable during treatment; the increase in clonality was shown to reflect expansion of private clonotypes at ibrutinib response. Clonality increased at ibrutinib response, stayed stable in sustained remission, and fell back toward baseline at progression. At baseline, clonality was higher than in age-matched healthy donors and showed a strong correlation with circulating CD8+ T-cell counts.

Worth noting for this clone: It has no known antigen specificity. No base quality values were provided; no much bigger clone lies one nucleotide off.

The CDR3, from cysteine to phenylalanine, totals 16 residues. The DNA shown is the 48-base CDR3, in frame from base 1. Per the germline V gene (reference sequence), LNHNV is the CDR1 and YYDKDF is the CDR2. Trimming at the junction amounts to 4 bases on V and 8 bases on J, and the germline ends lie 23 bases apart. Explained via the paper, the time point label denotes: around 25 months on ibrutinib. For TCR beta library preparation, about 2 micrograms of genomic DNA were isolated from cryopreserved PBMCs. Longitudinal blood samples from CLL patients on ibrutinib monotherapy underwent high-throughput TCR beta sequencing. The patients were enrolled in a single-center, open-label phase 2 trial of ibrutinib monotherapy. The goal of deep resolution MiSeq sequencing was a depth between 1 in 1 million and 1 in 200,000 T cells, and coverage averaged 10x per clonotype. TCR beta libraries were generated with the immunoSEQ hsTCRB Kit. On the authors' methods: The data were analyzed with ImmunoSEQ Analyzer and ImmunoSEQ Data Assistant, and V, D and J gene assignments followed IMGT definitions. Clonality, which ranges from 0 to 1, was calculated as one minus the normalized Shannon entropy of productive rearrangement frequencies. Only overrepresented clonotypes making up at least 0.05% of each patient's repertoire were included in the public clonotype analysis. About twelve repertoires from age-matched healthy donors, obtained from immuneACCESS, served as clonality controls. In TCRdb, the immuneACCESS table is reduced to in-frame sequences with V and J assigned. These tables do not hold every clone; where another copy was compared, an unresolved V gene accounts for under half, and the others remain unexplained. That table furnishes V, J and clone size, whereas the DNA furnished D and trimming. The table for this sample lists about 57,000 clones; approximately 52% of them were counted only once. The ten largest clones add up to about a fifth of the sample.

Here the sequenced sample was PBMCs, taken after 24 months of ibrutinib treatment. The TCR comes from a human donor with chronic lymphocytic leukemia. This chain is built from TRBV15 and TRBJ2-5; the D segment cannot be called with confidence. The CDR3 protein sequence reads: CATSKGLGIISDTQYF. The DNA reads TGTGCCACCAGCAAAGGTCTAGGGATCATTAGTGATACCCAGTACTTC.